This T cell receptor beta chain is drawn from a study of blood T cell repertoires in COVID-19 (dated by TCRdb to 2020 to 2022). The study in broad terms: Collaborator samples came from the United States, Italy and Spain and covered acute and convalescent phases of COVID-19. The prospective study material was composed of cDNA or gDNA derived from T cells, B-cell-depleted T cells, or PBMCs. The dataset comprised deeply sampled blood TCRbeta repertoires from subjects exposed to, actively infected with, or recovered from COVID-19. The repertoires were made available in a free public database intended to serve as a resource for research on the immune response to SARS-CoV-2. Samples came from the ongoing ImmuneRACE study (first 160 participants) plus 1,254 subjects from 6 global collaborators. The sample metadata nearly always contained a de-identified subject ID, COVID-19 status, age in years and sex. Where available, HLA class I and class II types were obtained from metadata supplied by the sample provider rather than from assay-based typing.

Relative to germline, V is 2 bases shorter and J is 5 bases shorter, with 19 bases between their ends. Measured from the cysteine to the phenylalanine, the CDR3 is 16 residues long. This entry keeps only the CDR3 DNA: 48 bases, framed from base 1. The CDR1 and CDR2 encoded by the germline V gene are SGHRS and YFSETQ. Comments on this clone: Which antigen it targets is not known. Base qualities are not at hand, and no much larger clone is one base apart.

What the study reported, not specific to this receptor: The amount of clinical and demographic metadata varied by source and participant and was provided uncurated.

The immunoSEQ Assay, a bias-controlled multiplex PCR, was used to amplify TCRbeta CDR3 regions from genomic DNA. The study's own analysis went as follows. The number of nucleated cells in each sample was estimated by amplification of reference gene primers within the assay. To quantify the absolute abundance of each unique TCRbeta CDR3 rearrangement, sequence reads were collapsed and filtered. Productive Simpson clonality was computed per sample as the square root of Simpson's diversity index over productive rearrangements. In TCRdb, the immuneACCESS table is reduced to in-frame sequences with V and J assigned. These tables do not hold every clone; where another copy was compared, an unresolved V gene accounts for under half, and the others remain unexplained. V and J calls and clone size are given by that table; D and trimming were obtained from the DNA. The sample has roughly 46,000 clones on record, more than 75% of them singletons. 15% to 20% of the sample rests with the top ten.

Each collaborating institution followed its own protocols to collect whole blood in K2EDTA tubes. Collaborator samples were shipped for TCRbeta analysis as frozen whole blood, isolated PBMCs, or DNA extracted from either sample type. This TCR was recovered from a human donor in a cohort sampled during active COVID-19. The sequence is built from TRBV5-1 and TRBJ2-5; TRBD1 is a possible D gene, resting on 6 matching bases. Sequencing used peripheral blood. The CDR3 amino acid sequence is: CASSLNSPGVGETQYF. The DNA sequence is given as TGCGCCAGCAGCTTAAACTCCCCAGGGGTAGGGGAGACCCAGTACTTC. Reference TRBV5-1 and TRBJ2-5 proteins supply the regions before and after the CDR3; the full variable domain is: KAGVTQTPRYLIKTRGQQVTLSCSPISGHRSVSWYQQTPGQGLQFLFEYFSETQRNKGNFPGRFSGRQFSNSRSEMNVSTLELGDSALYLCASSLNSPGVGETQYFGPGTRLLVL.